This passage covers 28 T cell receptor beta chains from one sample sequenced in a study of blood T cells in healthy people across ages. Through a sample-barcoded 5' primer and a J-beta primer mix, a second PCR was run for 7 to 11 cycles. MiXCR, run by TCRdb on the 5' RACE reads, gives a single entry per CDR3 protein. Of 1.8 million or so distinct CDR3 sequences listed, about 39% are singletons. What was sequenced was blood. The source is a human donor in good health.

There are a few counts of this clonotype. V and J are TRBV7-2 and TRBJ1-2; TRBD1 might be the D (5 bases). This CDR3 has 14 residues. Germline CDR1 and CDR2: SGHTA and FQGNSA. V was shortened by 8 bases and J by 2 bases, with 15 bases between the two germline ends. DNA for the CDR3: TGTGCCAGCGAGAGGGGACTATCCAACTATGGCTACACCTTC. Translation: CASERGLSNYGYTF.

The chain employs TRBV5-5 and TRBJ1-1; D possibly corresponds to TRBD1 (5 bases). The V gene's germline CDR1 is SGHKS and CDR2 YYEKEE (reference sequence). This CDR3 has 14 amino acids. V was cut by 8 bases and J by 5 bases, with 19 bases left in between. The CDR3, as DNA: TGTGCCAGTGACCCCGGGGCCCATGGGACTGAAGCTTTCTTT. Translating it yields CASDPGAHGTEAFF.

The chain links TRBV12-3 or TRBV12-4 to TRBJ2-3; 7 bases agree with TRBD2. V was pared by 4 bases and J by 3 bases, with 10 bases of the junction left unmatched. CDR3 length: 16 amino acids. CDR3 residues: CASSSKRGRATDTQYF. For the CDR3, the DNA is TGTGCCAGCAGTTCCAAGCGGGGTAGAGCGACAGATACGCAGTATTTT.

The genes are TRBV15 and TRBJ1-1; 8 bases agree with TRBD1. Germline V lookup: CDR1 LNHNV, CDR2 YYDKDF (reference sequence). The J segment lost 7 bases and the V segment lost 6 bases, leaving 10 bases of the junction unmatched. This CDR3 has 14 amino acids. The CDR3 spells CATRDRALRGEAFF. CDR3 sequence (DNA): TGTGCCACCAGGGACAGGGCCCTTAGGGGTGAAGCTTTCTTT.

The chain couples TRBV5-1 to TRBJ2-1, with D perhaps TRBD1 (6 bases). The CDR3 loop spans 14 amino acids. Germline V gene lookup returns CDR1 SGHRS and CDR2 YFSETQ. V was trimmed by 9 bases and J by 9 bases, leaving 22 bases between them. CDR3 sequence reads: CATTQAGGSLEQFF. The CDR3 nucleotides read TGCGCCACTACCCAGGCTGGGGGCTCTCTTGAGCAGTTCTTC.

J is TRBJ2-6 and V is TRBV10-3; D is undetermined. The length of the CDR3 is 15 residues. CDR1 and CDR2 (germline): ENHRY, SYGVKD. Trimming took 6 bases from V and 0 from J, leaving 9 bases between them. The CDR3 DNA reads TGTGCCATCAGGCCAACAAACTCTGGGGCCAACGTCCTGACTTTC. This codes for CAIRPTNSGANVLTF.

The V call is TRBV21-1, the J call TRBJ2-7; the table calls TRBD2, which could not be checked here. TRBV21-1 is an annotated pseudogene. The CDR3 covers 18 residues. CDR3: CASSKGWTVTSGAYEQYF. In nucleotides, the CDR3 is TGTGCCAGCAGCAAAGGGTGGACGGTGACTAGCGGGGCCTACGAGCAGTACTTC.

The chain uses TRBV9 and TRBJ2-3, with 7 bases lining up with TRBD1. The DNA matches TRBJ1-5 better at its end, which makes the J call doubtful. This CDR3 spans 14 amino acids. CDR1 and CDR2 from the germline V gene are SGDLS and YYNGEE. The CDR3 loop is CASSERDSTDTQHF. CDR3 sequence (DNA): TGTGCCAGCAGCGAGCGGGACAGCACAGATACGCAGCATTTT.

This sequence joins TRBV4-1 and TRBJ2-5, with 11 bases aligning to TRBD2. V lost 2 bases to trimming and J lost 2 bases; unmatched junction nucleotides: 16. Germline values: CDR1 MGHRA, CDR2 YSYEKL. CDR3 length: 20 residues. CDR3 DNA: TGCGCCAGCAGCCAAAGTTATGTAGTTAGGGGACTAGCGGAACAAGAGACCCAGTACTTC. This gives the protein CASSQSYVVRGLAEQETQYF.

This chain joins TRBV2 and TRBJ2-1; D call uncertain. The CDR3 consists of 11 residues. Trimming cost V 5 bases and J 6 bases, with 5 bases left between them. CDR1 and CDR2 (germline): SNHLY, FYNNEI. This chain's CDR3 is CASSKPNEQFF. The CDR3 DNA sequence: TGTGCCAGCAGTAAACCCAATGAGCAGTTCTTC.

The CDR3 nucleotides read TGTGCCACGCAGGGGGTGGGCGAGATGAACACTGAAGCTTTCTTT. It encodes CATQGVGEMNTEAFF. This chain links TRBV10-3 with TRBJ1-1; TRBD1 matches at 7 bases. The CDR3 spans 15 residues. Germline assignment: CDR1 ENHRY and CDR2 SYGVKD. The ends lost 10 bases at V and 0 bases at J; junction bases unmatched: 11.

J is TRBJ2-3 and V is TRBV12-5; tentative D call: TRBD1 (6 bases). V lost 2 bases and J lost 0, with 12 bases in between. Per germline, CDR1 LGHNT and CDR2 FRNRAP. The CDR3 runs to 16 residues. For the CDR3, the DNA is TGTGCTAGTGGTTTGCCTAGGACAGCCAGCACAGATACGCAGTATTTT. Protein sequence: CASGLPRTASTDTQYF.

This clonotype occurred a few times. The V call is TRBV7-9, the J call TRBJ1-1, with 7 bases matching TRBD1. This CDR3 spans 15 amino acids. In germline, CDR1 is SEHNR, CDR2 FQNEAQ (reference sequence). V was pared by 5 bases and J by 1 base, with 7 bases of the junction left unmatched. The CDR3 spells CASSTDRAGNTEAFF. The CDR3 region has the DNA TGTGCCAGCAGCACCGACAGGGCTGGGAACACTGAAGCTTTCTTT.

The gene calls are TRBV24-1 and TRBJ2-3, with TRBD1 matching over 7 bases. The V segment lost 3 bases and the J segment 0 bases; nucleotides outside the gene matches: 5. Germline V gene sequence: CDR1 KGHDR, CDR2 SFDVKD. The CDR3 is made up of 16 amino acids. CDR3 sequence: CATSDRDSPSTDTQYF. The CDR3 coding sequence is TGTGCCACCAGTGATCGGGACAGCCCTAGCACAGATACGCAGTATTTT.

This rearrangement joins TRBV29-1 to TRBJ1-4, with a weak D call TRBD1 (5 bases). V was shortened by 4 bases and J by 8 bases, with 11 bases between the two germline ends. There are 12 residues in the CDR3. Per the germline V gene, CDR1 is SQVTM and CDR2 is ANQGSEA. The CDR3: CSVGGADEKLFF. CDR3 nucleotides: TGCAGCGTTGGGGGCGCCGACGAAAAACTGTTTTTT.

V gene TRBV2 combines with J gene TRBJ1-1, with TRBD1 matching over 7 bases. This CDR3 comprises 13 residues. Unmatched junction bases numbered 7, after V lost 7 bases and J lost 5 bases. Germline V CDR1 and CDR2: SNHLY, FYNNEI. The CDR3 nucleotides read TGTGCCAGCATCCGAGACAGGGCGACTGAAGCTTTCTTT. This gives the protein CASIRDRATEAFF.

The count of this clonotype is one. This chain connects TRBV5-1 to TRBJ2-1; the match to TRBD2 covers 9 bases. The germline CDR1 and CDR2 sequences are SGHRS and YFSETQ. The ends lost 0 bases at V and 9 bases at J; junction bases unmatched: 7. CDR3 length: 15 amino acids. The CDR3 DNA is TGCGCCAGCAGCTTGGACGGCCTAGCGGGGAGTGAGCAGTTCTTC. Its protein is CASSLDGLAGSEQFF.

This clonotype was seen more than once but under ten times. The V call is TRBV7-9, the J call TRBJ2-5, with D unresolved. With the DNA end fitting TRBJ2-7 better, the J assignment may be wrong. This CDR3 spans 12 amino acids. The germline V gene encodes CDR1 SEHNR and CDR2 FQNEAQ (reference sequence). CDR3 in DNA: TGTGCCAGCAGCTTATTGACTCACGAGCAGTACTTC. Translated, it gives CASSLLTHEQYF.

This rearrangement joins TRBV10-3 to TRBJ2-2, with D unresolved. V was cut by 4 bases and J by 3 bases, with 9 bases left in between. The CDR3 has 14 amino acids. CDR1 is ENHRY, CDR2 SYGVKD, per germline. The CDR3 sequence is CAISGSSDTGELFF. CDR3 DNA: TGTGCCATCAGTGGTTCTTCGGACACCGGGGAGCTGTTTTTT.

This clonotype was picked up a small number of times. J is TRBJ2-1 and V is TRBV6-5; the D gene is possibly TRBD2 (7 bases). In germline, CDR1 is MNHEY, CDR2 SVGAGI. CDR3 length: 15 residues. The V end lost 5 bases, the J end lost 8 bases, and 19 bases lay between the germline ends. The CDR3 loop reads CASSRSGGRRDEQFF. The CDR3 DNA reads TGTGCCAGCAGTCGCTCGGGGGGCCGTCGGGATGAGCAGTTCTTC.

This clonotype showed up just a few times. The gene calls are TRBV29-1 and TRBJ1-3; D remains ambiguous. V was cut by 7 bases and J by 0 bases, with 10 bases left in between. The CDR3 is made up of 13 amino acids. Germline CDR1 and CDR2: SQVTM and ANQGSEA. CDR3 in DNA: TGCAGCGCCTTTGGGAGCTCTGGAAACACCATATATTTT. Amino acids: CSAFGSSGNTIYF.

This clonotype was counted ten times or more. The CDR3: CATSSGGLTDTQYF. The CDR3 DNA is TGTGCCACCTCTTCGGGGGGACTCACAGATACGCAGTATTTT. The genes are TRBV6-5 and TRBJ2-3, with TRBD2 matching over 7 bases. V lost 10 bases to trimming and J lost 2 bases; unmatched junction nucleotides: 9. This CDR3 comprises 14 residues. Germline-derived CDR1 and CDR2 are MNHEY and SVGAGI.

A note on this clonotype: An end of the junction does not agree with germline; a read error may underlie this. The chain couples TRBV6-2 or TRBV6-3 to TRBJ2-5; no definite D call. Germline V gene sequence: CDR1 MNHEY, CDR2 SVGEGT. The CDR3 covers 12 residues. CDR3 sequence (DNA): TGTGCCAGCAGTTACCTCGGAGAGGCCCAGTACTTC. Protein product: CASSYLGEAQYF.

In its sample, this clonotype was seen many times. V and J are TRBV28 and TRBJ2-1, with D perhaps matching TRBD2 (5 bases). In germline, CDR1 is MDHEN, CDR2 SYDVKM. The CDR3 is 14 residues long. Trimming took off 6 bases at V and 8 bases at J, with 17 bases between the two ends. DNA for the CDR3: TGTGCCAGCAGGTACATTGGACTGCTCCATGAGCAGTTCTTC. Its protein product is CASRYIGLLHEQFF. Full variable domain (missing parts from reference TRBV28 and TRBJ2-1): DVKVTQSSRYLVKRTGEKVFLECVQDMDHENMFWYRQDPGLGLRLIYFSYDVKMKEKGDIPEGYSVSREKKERFSLILESASTNQTSMYLCASRYIGLLHEQFFGPGTRLTVL.

V usage is TRBV7-2 and J usage is TRBJ1-4, with TRBD1 matching 7 bases. Germline V CDR1 and CDR2: SGHTA, FQGNSA. The CDR3 extends over 15 amino acids. V was pared by 8 bases and J by 5 bases, with 11 bases of the junction left unmatched. The CDR3, as DNA: TGTGCCAGCTCTCCTCCCGGGACAGTAAATGAAAAACTGTTTTTT. This gives the protein CASSPPGTVNEKLFF. Variable domain in full (rest from reference TRBV7-2 and TRBJ1-4): GAGVSQSPSNKVTEKGKDVELRCDPISGHTALYWYRQSLGQGLEFLIYFQGNSAPDKSGLPSDRFSAERTGGSVSTLTIQRTQQEDSAVYLCASSPPGTVNEKLFFGSGTQLSVL.

This clonotype was detected a few times. This chain connects TRBV6-4 to TRBJ1-2; possible D gene TRBD1, 5 bases. Germline values: CDR1 MRHNA, CDR2 SNTAGT. V was cut by 6 bases and J by 7 bases, with 18 bases left in between. The CDR3 has 14 residues. The CDR3 reads CASSDGTVPPGYTF. The CDR3 nucleotides are TGTGCCAGCAGCGATGGGACCGTCCCCCCTGGCTACACCTTC.

On this clonotype itself: A read error is possible here, since a much larger clone lies one base away. The chain couples TRBV7-3 to TRBJ2-7, with 7 bases aligning to TRBD2. CDR3 length: 15 amino acids. CDR1 and CDR2 from the germline V gene are SGHTA and FQGTGA. The CDR3 spells CASSLQAGPSYERYF. The DNA for the CDR3 is TGTGCCAGCAGCCTCCAAGCGGGGCCCTCCTACGAGCGGTACTTC.

The chain is built from TRBV6-6 and TRBJ1-2, with D hard to call. V was trimmed by 1 base and J by 0 bases, leaving 9 bases between them. The CDR3 sequence is 15 residues long. The germline V gene has CDR1 MNHNY and CDR2 SVGAGI (reference sequence). Here the CDR3 reads CASSYFPGSNYGYTF. In DNA, the CDR3 is TGTGCCAGCAGTTACTTCCCCGGATCTAACTATGGCTACACCTTC.